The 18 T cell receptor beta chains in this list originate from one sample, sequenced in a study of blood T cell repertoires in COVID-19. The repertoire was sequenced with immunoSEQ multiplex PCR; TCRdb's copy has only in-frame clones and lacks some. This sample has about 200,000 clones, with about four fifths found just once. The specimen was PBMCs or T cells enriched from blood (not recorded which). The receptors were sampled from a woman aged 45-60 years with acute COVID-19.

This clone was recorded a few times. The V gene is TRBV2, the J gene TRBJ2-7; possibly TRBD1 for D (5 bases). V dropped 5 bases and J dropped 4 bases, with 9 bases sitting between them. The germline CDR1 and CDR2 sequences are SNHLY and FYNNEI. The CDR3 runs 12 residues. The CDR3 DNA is TGTGCCAGCAGTCCTCAGGGATACGAGCAGTACTTC. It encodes CASSPQGYEQYF.

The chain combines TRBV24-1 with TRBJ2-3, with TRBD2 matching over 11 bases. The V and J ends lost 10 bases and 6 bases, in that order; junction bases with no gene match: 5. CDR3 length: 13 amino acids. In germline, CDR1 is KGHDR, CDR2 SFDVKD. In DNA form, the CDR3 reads TGTGCCACTGCTAGCGGGGGGATGGATACGCAGTATTTT. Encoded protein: CATASGGMDTQYF.

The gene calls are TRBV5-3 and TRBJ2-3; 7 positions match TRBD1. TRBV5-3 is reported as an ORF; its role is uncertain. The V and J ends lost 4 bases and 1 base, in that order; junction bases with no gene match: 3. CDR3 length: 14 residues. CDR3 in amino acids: CARSSGQGTDTQYF. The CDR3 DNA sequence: TGTGCCAGAAGCAGTGGACAGGGCACAGATACGCAGTATTTT.

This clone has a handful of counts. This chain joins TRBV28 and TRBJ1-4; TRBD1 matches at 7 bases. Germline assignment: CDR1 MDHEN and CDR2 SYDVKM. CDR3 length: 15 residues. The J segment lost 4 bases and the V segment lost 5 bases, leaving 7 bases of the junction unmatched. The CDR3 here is CASSGGTANNEKLFF. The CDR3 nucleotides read TGTGCCAGCAGTGGTGGGACAGCAAATAATGAAAAACTGTTTTTT.

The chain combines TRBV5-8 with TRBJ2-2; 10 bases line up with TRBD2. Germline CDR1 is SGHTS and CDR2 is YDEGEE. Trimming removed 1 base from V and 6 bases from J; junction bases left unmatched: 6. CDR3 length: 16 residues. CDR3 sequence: CASSLWLAGVSGELFF. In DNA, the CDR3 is TGTGCCAGCAGCTTGTGGCTAGCGGGAGTTTCCGGGGAGCTGTTTTTT.

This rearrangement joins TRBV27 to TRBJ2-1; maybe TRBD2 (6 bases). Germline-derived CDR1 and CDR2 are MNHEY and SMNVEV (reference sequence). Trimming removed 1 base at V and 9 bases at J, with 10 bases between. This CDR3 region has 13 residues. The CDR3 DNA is TGTGCCAGCAGTTTATTTCCTAGCGCTGAGCAGTTCTTC. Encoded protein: CASSLFPSAEQFF.

CDR3 amino acids: CASSGRGAGETQYF. In nucleotides, the CDR3 is TGCGCCAGCAGCGGCCGAGGGGCGGGGGAGACCCAGTACTTC. The gene calls are TRBV4-3 and TRBJ2-5, with a weak D call TRBD2 (6 bases). Germline V CDR1 and CDR2: LGHNA, YSLEER. The germline V and J ends were trimmed by 5 bases and 5 bases, with 15 bases remaining between them. The CDR3 spans 14 residues.

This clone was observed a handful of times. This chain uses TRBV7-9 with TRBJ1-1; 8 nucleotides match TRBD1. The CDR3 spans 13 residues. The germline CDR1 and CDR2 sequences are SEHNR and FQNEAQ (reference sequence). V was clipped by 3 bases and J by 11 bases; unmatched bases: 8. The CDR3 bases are TGTGCCAGCAGCTTTCTCGGACAGGGTTCGGCTTTCTTT. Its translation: CASSFLGQGSAFF.

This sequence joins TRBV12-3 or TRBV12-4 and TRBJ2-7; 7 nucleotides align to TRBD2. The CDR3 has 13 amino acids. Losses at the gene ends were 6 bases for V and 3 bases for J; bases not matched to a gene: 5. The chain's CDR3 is CASSNRGVYEQYF. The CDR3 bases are TGTGCCAGCAGCAACCGGGGGGTCTACGAGCAGTACTTC.

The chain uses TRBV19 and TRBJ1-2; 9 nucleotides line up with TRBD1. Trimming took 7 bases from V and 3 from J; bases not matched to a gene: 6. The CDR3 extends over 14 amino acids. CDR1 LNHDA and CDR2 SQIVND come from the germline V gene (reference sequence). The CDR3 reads CASNRRDRDYGYTF. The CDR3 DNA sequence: TGTGCCAGTAACCGCCGGGACAGGGACTATGGCTACACCTTC.

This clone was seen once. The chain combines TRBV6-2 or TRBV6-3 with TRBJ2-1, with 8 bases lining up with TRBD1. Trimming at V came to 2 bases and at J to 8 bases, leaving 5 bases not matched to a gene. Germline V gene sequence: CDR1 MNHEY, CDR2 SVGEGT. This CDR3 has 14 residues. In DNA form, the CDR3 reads TGTGCCAGCAGTTACCAGGACAGGGTCCATGAGCAGTTCTTC. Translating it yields CASSYQDRVHEQFF.

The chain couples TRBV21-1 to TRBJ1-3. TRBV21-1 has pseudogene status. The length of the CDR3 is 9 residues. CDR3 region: CASSKARAF. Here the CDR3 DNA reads TGTGCCAGCAGCAAAGCGCGGGCCTTT.

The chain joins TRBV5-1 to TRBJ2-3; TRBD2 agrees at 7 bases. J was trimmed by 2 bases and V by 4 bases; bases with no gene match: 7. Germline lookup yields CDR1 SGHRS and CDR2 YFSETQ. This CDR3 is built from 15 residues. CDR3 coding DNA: TGCGCCAGCAGCCCCGGGCGGGGGACCACAGATACGCAGTATTTT. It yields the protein CASSPGRGTTDTQYF.

CDR3 in amino acids: CASSSSSGGSAYEQYF. The CDR3 bases are TGTGCCAGCTCATCATCTAGCGGGGGGTCAGCCTACGAGCAGTACTTC. This sequence joins TRBV18 and TRBJ2-7, with 11 bases that match TRBD2. From germline, CDR1 is KGHSH and CDR2 LQKENI. The ends lost 5 bases at V and 2 bases at J; junction bases unmatched: 8. This CDR3 region has 16 residues.

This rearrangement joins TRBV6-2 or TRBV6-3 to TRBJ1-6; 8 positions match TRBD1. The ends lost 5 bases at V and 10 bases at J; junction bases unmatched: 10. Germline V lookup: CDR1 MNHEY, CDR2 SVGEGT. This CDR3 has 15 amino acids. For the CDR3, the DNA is TGTGCCAGCAGTGGCGGACAGGGACCATTCTCACCCCTCCACTTT. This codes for CASSGGQGPFSPLHF.

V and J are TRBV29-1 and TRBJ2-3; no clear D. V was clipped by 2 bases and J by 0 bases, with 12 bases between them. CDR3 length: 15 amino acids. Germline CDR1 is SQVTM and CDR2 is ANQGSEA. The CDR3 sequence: CSVEWAPDSTDTQYF. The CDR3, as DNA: TGCAGCGTTGAATGGGCACCTGATAGCACAGATACGCAGTATTTT.

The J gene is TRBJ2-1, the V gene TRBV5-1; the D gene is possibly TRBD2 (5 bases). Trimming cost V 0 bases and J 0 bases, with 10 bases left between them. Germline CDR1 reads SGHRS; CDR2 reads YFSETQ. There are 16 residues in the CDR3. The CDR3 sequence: CASSLAGGGSYNEQFF. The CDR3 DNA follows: TGCGCCAGCAGCTTGGCCGGCGGAGGCTCCTACAATGAGCAGTTCTTC.

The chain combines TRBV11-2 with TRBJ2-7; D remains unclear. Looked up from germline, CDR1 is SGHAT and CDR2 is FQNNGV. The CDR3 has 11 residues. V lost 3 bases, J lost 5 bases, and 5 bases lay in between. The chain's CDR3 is CASSFIDEQYF. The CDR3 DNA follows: TGTGCCAGCAGCTTTATCGACGAGCAGTACTTC.